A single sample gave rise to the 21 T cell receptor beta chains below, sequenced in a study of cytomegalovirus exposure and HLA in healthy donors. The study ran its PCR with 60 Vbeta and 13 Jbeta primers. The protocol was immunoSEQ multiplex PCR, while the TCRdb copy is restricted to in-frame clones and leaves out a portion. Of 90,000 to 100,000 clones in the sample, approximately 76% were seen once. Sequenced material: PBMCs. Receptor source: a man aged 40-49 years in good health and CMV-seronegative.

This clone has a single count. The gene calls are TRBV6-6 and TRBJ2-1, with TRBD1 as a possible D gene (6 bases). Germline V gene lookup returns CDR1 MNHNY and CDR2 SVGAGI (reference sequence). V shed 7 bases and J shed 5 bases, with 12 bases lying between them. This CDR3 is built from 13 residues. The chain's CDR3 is CASTQDRNNEQFF. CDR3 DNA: TGTGCCAGCACCCAGGACAGAAACAATGAGCAGTTCTTC.

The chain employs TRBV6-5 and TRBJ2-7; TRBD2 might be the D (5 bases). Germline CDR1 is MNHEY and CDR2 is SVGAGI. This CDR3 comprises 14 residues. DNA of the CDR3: TGTGCAGTTTCGGCGGCGGGTAGAACCTACGAGCAGTACTTC. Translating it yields CAVSAAGRTYEQYF.

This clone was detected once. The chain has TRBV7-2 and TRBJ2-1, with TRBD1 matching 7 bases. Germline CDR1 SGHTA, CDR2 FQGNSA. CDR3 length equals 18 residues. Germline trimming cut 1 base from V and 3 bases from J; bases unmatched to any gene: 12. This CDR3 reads CASSLVGTVGTYYNEQFF. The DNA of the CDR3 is TGTGCCAGCAGCTTAGTAGGGACAGTAGGAACATACTACAATGAGCAGTTCTTC.

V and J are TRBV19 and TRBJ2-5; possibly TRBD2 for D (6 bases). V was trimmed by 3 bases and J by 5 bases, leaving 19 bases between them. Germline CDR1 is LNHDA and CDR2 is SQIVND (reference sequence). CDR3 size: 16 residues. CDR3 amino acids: CASSMVYASARETQYF. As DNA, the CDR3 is TGTGCCAGTAGTATGGTTTACGCTAGCGCGCGGGAGACCCAGTACTTC.

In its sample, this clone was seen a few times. The CDR3 DNA follows: TGTGCCAGCTCACCGAGACTAGAACGGTACTCTGGAAACACCATATATTTT. Protein sequence: CASSPRLERYSGNTIYF. The chain is built from TRBV18 and TRBJ1-3; no clear D. The CDR3 contains 17 residues. Trimming cost V 3 bases and J 0 bases, with 15 bases left between them. Germline lookup yields CDR1 KGHSH and CDR2 LQKENI.

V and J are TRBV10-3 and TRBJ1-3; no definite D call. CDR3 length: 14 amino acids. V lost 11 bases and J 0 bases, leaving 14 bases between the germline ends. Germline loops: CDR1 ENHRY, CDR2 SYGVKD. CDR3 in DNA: TGTGCCTCTACAGCACTTATCTCTGGAAACACCATATATTTT. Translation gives CASTALISGNTIYF.

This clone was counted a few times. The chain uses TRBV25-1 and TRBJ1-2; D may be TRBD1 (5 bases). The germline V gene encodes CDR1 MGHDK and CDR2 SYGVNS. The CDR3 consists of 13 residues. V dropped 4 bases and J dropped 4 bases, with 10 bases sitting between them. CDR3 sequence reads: CASSGGARYGYTF. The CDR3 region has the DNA TGTGCCAGCAGTGGCGGGGCTCGCTATGGCTACACCTTC.

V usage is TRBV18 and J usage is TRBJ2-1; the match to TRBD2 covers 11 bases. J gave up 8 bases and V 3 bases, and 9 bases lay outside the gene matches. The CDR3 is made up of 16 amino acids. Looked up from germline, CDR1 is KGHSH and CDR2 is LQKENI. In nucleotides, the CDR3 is TGTGCCAGCTCACCTAGCGGGAGGGGAGTTGGGGATGAGCAGTTCTTC. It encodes CASSPSGRGVGDEQFF.

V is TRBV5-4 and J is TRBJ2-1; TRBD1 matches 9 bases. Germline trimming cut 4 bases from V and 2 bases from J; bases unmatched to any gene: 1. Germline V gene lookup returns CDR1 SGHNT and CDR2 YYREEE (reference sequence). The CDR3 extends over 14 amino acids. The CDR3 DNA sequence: TGTGCCAGCAGCCGACAGGGGGCCTACAATGAGCAGTTCTTC. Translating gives CASSRQGAYNEQFF.

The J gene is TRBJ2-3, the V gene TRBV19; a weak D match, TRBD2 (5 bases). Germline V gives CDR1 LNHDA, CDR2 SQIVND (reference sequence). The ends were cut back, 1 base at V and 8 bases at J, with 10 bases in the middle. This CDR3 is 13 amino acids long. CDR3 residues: CASSIVREGTQYF. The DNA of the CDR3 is TGTGCCAGTAGTATAGTTCGGGAAGGTACGCAGTATTTT.

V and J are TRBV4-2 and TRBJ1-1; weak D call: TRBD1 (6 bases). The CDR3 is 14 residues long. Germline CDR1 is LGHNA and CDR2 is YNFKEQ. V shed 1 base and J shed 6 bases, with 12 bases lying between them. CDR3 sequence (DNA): TGTGCCAGCAGCCAAGCTGCCGGGACATCTGAAGCTTTCTTT. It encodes CASSQAAGTSEAFF.

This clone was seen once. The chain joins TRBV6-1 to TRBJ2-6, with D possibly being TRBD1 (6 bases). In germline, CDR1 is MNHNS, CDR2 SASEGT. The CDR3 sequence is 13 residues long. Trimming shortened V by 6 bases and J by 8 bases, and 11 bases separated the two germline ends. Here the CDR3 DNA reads TGTGCCAGCAGCCTCCAGGGGACCAACGTCCTGACTTTC. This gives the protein CASSLQGTNVLTF.

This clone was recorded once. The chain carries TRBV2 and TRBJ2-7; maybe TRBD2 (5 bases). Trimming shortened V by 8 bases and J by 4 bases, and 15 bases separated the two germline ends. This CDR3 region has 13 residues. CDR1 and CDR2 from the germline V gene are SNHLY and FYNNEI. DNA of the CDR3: TGTGCCAGCCGACCGGGGTCCGGTTACGAGCAGTACTTC. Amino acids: CASRPGSGYEQYF.

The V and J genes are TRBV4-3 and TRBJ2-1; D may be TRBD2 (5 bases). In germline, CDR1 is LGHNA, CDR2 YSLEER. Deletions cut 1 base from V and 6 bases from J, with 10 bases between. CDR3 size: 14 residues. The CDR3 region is CASSQVVEGNEQFF. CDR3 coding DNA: TGCGCCAGCAGCCAAGTGGTTGAGGGCAATGAGCAGTTCTTC.

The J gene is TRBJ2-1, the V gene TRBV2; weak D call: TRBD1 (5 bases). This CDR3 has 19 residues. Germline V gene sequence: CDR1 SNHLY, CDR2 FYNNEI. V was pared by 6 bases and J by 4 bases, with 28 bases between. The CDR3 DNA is TGTGCCAGCAGCGAGAAAGGACATGGAAACGGGTTAAGATACAATGAGCAGTTCTTC. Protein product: CASSEKGHGNGLRYNEQFF. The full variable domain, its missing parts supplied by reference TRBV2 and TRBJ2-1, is EPEVTQTPSHQVTQMGQEVILRCVPISNHLYFYWYRQILGQKVEFLVSFYNNEISEKSEIFDDQFSVERPDGSNFTLKIRSTKLEDSAMYFCASSEKGHGNGLRYNEQFFGPGTRLTVL.

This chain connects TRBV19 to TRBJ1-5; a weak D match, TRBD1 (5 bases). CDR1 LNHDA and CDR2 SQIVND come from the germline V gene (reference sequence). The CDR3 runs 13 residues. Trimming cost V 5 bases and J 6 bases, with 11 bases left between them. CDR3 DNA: TGTGCCAGTAGTCCGCAGGGAGGTCAGCCCCAGCATTTT. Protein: CASSPQGGQPQHF.

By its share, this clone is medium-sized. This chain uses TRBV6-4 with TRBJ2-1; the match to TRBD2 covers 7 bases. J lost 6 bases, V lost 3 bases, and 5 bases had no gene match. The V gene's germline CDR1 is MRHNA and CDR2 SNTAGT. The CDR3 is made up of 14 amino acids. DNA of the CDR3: TGTGCCAGCAGTGAGGAAGGGGAGGGCAATGAGCAGTTCTTC. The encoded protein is CASSEEGEGNEQFF.

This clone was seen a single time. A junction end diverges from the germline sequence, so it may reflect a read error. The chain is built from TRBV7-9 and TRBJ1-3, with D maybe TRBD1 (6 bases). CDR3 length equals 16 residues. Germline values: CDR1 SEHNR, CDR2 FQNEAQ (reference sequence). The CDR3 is CSSSFEGVSSGNTIYF. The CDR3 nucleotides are TGTTCCAGCAGCTTTGAGGGGGTGAGCTCTGGAAACACCATATATTTT.

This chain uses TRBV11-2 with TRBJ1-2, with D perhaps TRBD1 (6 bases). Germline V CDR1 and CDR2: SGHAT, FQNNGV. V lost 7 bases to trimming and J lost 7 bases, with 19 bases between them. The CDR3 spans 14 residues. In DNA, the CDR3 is TGTGCCAGCACTCCAGTTGCAGGGGTGGGTGGCTACACCTTC. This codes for CASTPVAGVGGYTF.

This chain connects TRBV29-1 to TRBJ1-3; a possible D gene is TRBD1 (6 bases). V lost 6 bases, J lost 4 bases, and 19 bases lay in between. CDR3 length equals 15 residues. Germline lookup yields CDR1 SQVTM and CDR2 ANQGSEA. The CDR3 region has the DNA TGCAGCGTGCGACCGGGGGGCGCCGGGGGAAACACCATATATTTT. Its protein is CSVRPGGAGGNTIYF.

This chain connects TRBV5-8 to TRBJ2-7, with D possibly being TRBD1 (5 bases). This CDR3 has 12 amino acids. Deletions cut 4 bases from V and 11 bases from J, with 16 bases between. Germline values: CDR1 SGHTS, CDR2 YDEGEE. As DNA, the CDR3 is TGTGCCAGCAGCCCTGGGAATTTCAGGGAGTACTTC. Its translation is CASSPGNFREYF.